This record looks at one T cell receptor (beta chain) sequence and its context. The likely explanation is a read error, given a far larger clone one base away. This CDR3 is built from 14 residues. Germline assignment: CDR1 SEHNR and CDR2 FQNEAQ (reference sequence). The J segment lost 9 bases and the V segment lost 4 bases, leaving 10 bases of the junction unmatched. This entry belongs to a study of shared clonotypes between healthy human individuals. TCRdb keeps only in-frame clones here, not all; method: immunoSEQ multiplex PCR. The profile shows approximately 470,000 clones, roughly 80% of them singletons.

The V call is TRBV7-9, the J call TRBJ2-7; TRBD2 matches 9 bases. Sequencing used PBMCs. This clonotype originated in a woman between 40 and 50 years old in good health. Some clones in this sample may be carry-over from other donors' samples. The CDR3 here is CASSSPGLASGQYF. CDR3 bases: TGTGCCAGCAGCTCACCGGGACTAGCAAGCGGGCAGTACTTC.